Below, one T cell receptor beta chain is given with its context. The antigen remains undetermined. This record belongs to a study of Ad26.COV2.S vaccination and SARS-CoV-2 variants. Profiling relied on immunoSEQ multiplex PCR, and the TCRdb table lists in-frame clones only, not all of them. The sample includes around 320,000 clones, about 82% of them seen just once. Indicated treatment: some 20 received Ad26.COV2.S at low or high dose, single or two shots; about 5 received placebo; per-sample allocation not given. The investigators took samples on day 63 after the first vaccine or placebo injection. An Ad26 vector was used to express Wuhan-strain SARS-CoV-2 spike as the vaccine. Findings of the study overall: Marked by substantial breadth, spike-specific CD8+ and CD4+ T cell responses were reportedly seen after vaccination.

The CDR3 contains 15 residues. Trimming took 5 bases from V and 1 from J, leaving 12 bases between them. Germline V gene sequence: CDR1 LNHDA, CDR2 SQIVND (reference sequence). The chain recombines TRBV19 with TRBJ2-1; possible D gene TRBD1, 6 bases. This material consisted of peripheral blood, taken in a trial of Ad26.COV2.S vaccine versus placebo. This clonotype originated in a person aged 18-65 years who received the Ad26.COV2.S COVID-19 vaccine or a placebo. CDR3 DNA: TGTGCCAGTAGTGTGGGGACACCATCCTACAATGAGCAGTTCTTC. It translates to CASSVGTPSYNEQFF.